A selection of T cell receptor beta chains follows, all from one sample in a study of cytomegalovirus exposure and HLA in healthy donors. The table came from immunoSEQ multiplex PCR; TCRdb's copy has only in-frame clones and leaves some out. This table has under 100,000 clones, about 80% appearing once. Sequenced material: PBMCs. The receptors shown here come from a man younger than 45 in good health and CMV-seronegative. CDR3s include the opening cysteine and the closing phenylalanine or tryptophan. Each record gives: CDR3 protein, CDR3 length, clone size, V gene, J gene. Size is stated for part of the rows, as once, few or many counts, or as a class when the clone is expanded.

CASSLNRGLEAFF	13	.	TRBV6-5	TRBJ1-1
CASRQGQGPQHF	12	.	TRBV6-1	TRBJ1-5
CASSQQGAYYGYTF	14	once	TRBV14	TRBJ1-2
CASSFLGVGADDGYTF	16	.	TRBV7-8	TRBJ1-2
CASSPRPYEQYF	12	.	TRBV9	TRBJ2-7
CASSPGRNSPLHF	13	.	TRBV19	TRBJ1-6
CASGGGGVEAFF	12	.	TRBV7-8	TRBJ1-1
CASSQDSASLETQYF	15	.	TRBV4-2	TRBJ2-5
CASSLGENQPQHF	13	.	TRBV2	TRBJ1-5
CASSYEVSTGELFF	14	.	TRBV11-2	TRBJ2-2
CASSQQGLNEKLFF	14	.	TRBV28	TRBJ1-4
CASSRDGGESYGYTF	15	.	TRBV5-1	TRBJ1-2
CASSEQGVSNQPQHF	15	.	TRBV5-4	TRBJ1-5
CASYRGSTDTQYF	13	.	TRBV6-6	TRBJ2-3
CASRTDRRYGYTF	13	.	TRBV6-6	TRBJ1-2
CASSPDRLYGYTF	13	.	TRBV4-3	TRBJ1-2
CASSPGGYEQYF	12	few	TRBV4-3	TRBJ2-7
CASSSSTGLWSYTF	14	.	TRBV5-5	TRBJ1-2
CAISEIAGGAGGYTF	15	.	TRBV10-3	TRBJ1-2
CASSWGASNQPQHF	14	.	TRBV5-1	TRBJ1-5
CASSQNTFGTSNYEQYF	17	few	TRBV4-1	TRBJ2-7
CASSSTIQETQYF	13	.	TRBV18	TRBJ2-5
CASSVLAGITGELFF	15	.	TRBV9	TRBJ2-2
CASSVDRGSYEQYF	14	.	TRBV19	TRBJ2-7
CASSLVAQETQYF	13	.	TRBV5-4	TRBJ2-5
CASSIWGDSPLHF	13	.	TRBV19	TRBJ1-6
CSVSVSYEQYF	11	.	TRBV29-1	TRBJ2-7
CASSMNRGGQPQHF	14	.	TRBV19	TRBJ1-5
CASSGLRGEQYF	12	.	TRBV7-2	TRBJ2-7
CAWSAAGYEQYF	12	.	TRBV30	.